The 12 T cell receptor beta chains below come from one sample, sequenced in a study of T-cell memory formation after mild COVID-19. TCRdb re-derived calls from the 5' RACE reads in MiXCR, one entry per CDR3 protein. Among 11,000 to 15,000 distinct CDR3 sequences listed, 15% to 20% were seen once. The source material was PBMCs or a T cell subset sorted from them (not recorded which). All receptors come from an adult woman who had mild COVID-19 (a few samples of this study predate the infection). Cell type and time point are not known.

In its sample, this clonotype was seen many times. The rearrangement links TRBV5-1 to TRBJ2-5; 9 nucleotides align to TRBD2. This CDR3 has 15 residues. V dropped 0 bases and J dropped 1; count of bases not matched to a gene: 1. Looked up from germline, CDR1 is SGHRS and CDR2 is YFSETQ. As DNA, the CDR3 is TGCGCCAGCAGCTTGGCTAGCGGGATCCAAGAGACCCAGTACTTC. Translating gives CASSLASGIQETQYF.

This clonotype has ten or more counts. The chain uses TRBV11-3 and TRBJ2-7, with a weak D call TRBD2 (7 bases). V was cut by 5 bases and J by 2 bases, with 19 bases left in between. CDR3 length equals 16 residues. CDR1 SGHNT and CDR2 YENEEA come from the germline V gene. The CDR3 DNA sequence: TGTGCCAGCAGCCGTCCCCCCGGGGGGCCTACCTACGAGCAGTACTTC. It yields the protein CASSRPPGGPTYEQYF.

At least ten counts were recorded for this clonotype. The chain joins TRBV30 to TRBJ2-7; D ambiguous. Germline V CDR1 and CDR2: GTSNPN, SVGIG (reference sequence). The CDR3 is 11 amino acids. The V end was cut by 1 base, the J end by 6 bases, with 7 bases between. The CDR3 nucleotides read TGTGCCTGGAGTGAGTTAGGCGAGCAGTACTTC. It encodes CAWSELGEQYF.

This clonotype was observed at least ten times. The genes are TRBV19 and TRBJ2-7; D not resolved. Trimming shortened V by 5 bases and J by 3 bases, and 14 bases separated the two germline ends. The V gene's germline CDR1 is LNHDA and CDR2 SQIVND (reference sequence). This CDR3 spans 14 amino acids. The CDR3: CASSGIRGSYEQYF. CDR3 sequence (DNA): TGTGCCAGTAGTGGAATTAGAGGAAGCTACGAGCAGTACTTC.

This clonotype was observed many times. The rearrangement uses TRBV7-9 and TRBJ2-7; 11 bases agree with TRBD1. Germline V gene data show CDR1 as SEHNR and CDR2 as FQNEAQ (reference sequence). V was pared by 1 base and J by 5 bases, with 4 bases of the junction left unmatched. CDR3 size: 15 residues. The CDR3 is CASSLVGQGADEQYF. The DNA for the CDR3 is TGTGCCAGCAGCTTAGTCGGACAGGGGGCGGACGAGCAGTACTTC.

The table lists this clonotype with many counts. The CDR3 nucleotides read TGTGCCAGCAGCTTACTAGCGGGAGGAGGTGAGCAGTTCTTC. Its translation is CASSLLAGGGEQFF. The gene calls are TRBV7-9 and TRBJ2-1, with 11 positions matching TRBD2. This CDR3 comprises 14 residues. From germline, CDR1 is SEHNR and CDR2 FQNEAQ (reference sequence). J gave up 9 bases and V 2 bases, and 3 bases lay outside the gene matches.

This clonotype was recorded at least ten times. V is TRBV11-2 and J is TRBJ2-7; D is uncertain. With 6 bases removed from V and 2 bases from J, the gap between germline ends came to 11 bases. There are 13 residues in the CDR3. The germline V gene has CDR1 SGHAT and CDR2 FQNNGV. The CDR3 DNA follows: TGTGCCAGCAGAGGAGCACCAACCTACGAGCAGTACTTC. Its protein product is CASRGAPTYEQYF.

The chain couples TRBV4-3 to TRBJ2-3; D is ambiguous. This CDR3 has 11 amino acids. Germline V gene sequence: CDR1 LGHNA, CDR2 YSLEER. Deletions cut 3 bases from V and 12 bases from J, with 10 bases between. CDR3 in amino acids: CASSQRGRQYF. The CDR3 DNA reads TGCGCCAGCAGCCAGCGAGGACGCCAGTATTTT.

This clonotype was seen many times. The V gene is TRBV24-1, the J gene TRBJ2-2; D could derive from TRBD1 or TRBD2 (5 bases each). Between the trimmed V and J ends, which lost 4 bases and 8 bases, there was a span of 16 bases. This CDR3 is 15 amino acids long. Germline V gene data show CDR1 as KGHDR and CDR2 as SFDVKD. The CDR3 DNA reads TGTGCCACCAGTGACCCCAGGGACCGCGGAGGGGAGCTGTTTTTT. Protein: CATSDPRDRGGELFF.

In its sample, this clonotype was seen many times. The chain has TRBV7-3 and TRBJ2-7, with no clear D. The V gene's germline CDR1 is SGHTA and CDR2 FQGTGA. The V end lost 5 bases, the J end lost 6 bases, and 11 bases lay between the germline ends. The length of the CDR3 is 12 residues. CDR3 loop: CASSPQGCEQYF. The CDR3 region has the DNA TGTGCCAGCAGCCCCCAAGGTTGCGAGCAGTACTTC.

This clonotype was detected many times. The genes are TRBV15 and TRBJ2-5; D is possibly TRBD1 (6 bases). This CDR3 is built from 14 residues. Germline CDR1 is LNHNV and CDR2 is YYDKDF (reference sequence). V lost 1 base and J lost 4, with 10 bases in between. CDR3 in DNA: TGTGCCACCAGCAGAGCGACAGGACGAGAGACCCAGTACTTC. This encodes CATSRATGRETQYF.

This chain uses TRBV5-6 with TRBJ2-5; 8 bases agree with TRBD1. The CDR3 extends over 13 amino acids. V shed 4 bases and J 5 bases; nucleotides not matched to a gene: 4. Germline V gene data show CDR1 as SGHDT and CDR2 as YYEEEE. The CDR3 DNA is TGTGCCAGCAGCGCACAGGGGGTCGAGACCCAGTACTTC. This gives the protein CASSAQGVETQYF.